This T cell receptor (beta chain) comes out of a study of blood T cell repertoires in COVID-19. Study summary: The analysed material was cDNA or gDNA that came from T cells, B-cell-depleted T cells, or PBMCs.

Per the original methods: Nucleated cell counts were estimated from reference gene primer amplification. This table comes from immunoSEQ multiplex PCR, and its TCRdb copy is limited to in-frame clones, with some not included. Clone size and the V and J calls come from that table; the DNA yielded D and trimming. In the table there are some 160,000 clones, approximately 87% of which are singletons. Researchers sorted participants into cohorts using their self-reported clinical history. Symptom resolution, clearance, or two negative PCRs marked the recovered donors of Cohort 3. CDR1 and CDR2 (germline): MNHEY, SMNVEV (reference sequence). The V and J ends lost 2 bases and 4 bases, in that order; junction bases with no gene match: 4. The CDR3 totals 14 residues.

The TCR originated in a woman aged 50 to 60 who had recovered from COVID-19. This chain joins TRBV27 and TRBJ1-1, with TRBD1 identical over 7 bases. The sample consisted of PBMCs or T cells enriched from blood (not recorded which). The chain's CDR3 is CASSLRQGVTEAFF. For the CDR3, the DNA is TGTGCCAGCAGTTTAAGGCAGGGGGTCACTGAAGCTTTCTTT.